Sequencing of this T cell receptor (beta chain) was carried out in a study of T cell repertoires and Cas9 in healthy adults. Losses at the gene ends were 0 bases for V and 4 bases for J; bases not matched to a gene: 4. The CDR3 has 15 residues. Per germline, CDR1 SGHVS and CDR2 FNYEAQ. Generated by immunoSEQ multiplex PCR, the TCRdb table keeps only in-frame clones and is missing some. Of 20,000 to 25,000 clones listed, around 90% are singletons. The sample taken for sequencing was CD4+ effector T cells (CD127+, CD25-, CD137-, CD154-) from PBMCs; culture status not recorded. The receptor was isolated from a human donor in good health. The gene calls are TRBV7-6 and TRBJ1-1; 8 nucleotides match TRBD1. The CDR3 DNA reads TGTGCCAGCAGCTTAGCCGGACAGGGAAGCACTGAAGCTTTCTTT. Amino acids: CASSLAGQGSTEAFF.